Listed below are T cell receptor beta chains from one sample, sequenced in a study of OX40 agonist ivuxolimab in advanced cancers. Method: immunoSEQ multiplex PCR; TCRdb's copy keeps in-frame clones and lacks some. This table holds tens of thousands of clones, approximately 84% found once. The material sequenced was CD4+ or CD8+ T cells sorted from blood, taken in a trial of the OX40 agonist ivuxolimab. The source of these receptors is an adult with an advanced solid tumor such as melanoma, head and neck, liver or kidney cancer. Each CDR3 is given with its conserved first and last residue. The D gene is left open where the match is weak. Some rows have no size entry. The others give once, few or many, or a class for an expanded clone.

D: -; size: few; V: TRBV28; J: TRBJ1-4; CDR3: CASSPPDWGGKLFF; DNA: TGTGCCAGCAGTCCCCCTGATTGGGGGGGAAAACTGTTTTTT
D: -; size: -; V: TRBV5-1; J: TRBJ1-2; CDR3: CASSPTQGNYGYTF; DNA: TGCGCCAGCAGCCCTACACAGGGCAACTATGGCTACACCTTC
D: -; size: -; V: TRBV19; J: TRBJ1-5; CDR3: CATSGQVGQPQHF; DNA: TGTGCCACTAGCGGGCAAGTGGGTCAGCCCCAGCATTTT
D: TRBD1; size: -; V: TRBV5-1; J: TRBJ2-1; CDR3: CASSLAGQVSYNEQFF; DNA: TGCGCCAGCAGCTTGGCGGGACAGGTTTCCTACAATGAGCAGTTCTTC
D: -; size: -; V: TRBV7-3; J: TRBJ2-3; CDR3: CASSLDGSTDTQYF; DNA: TGTGCCAGCAGCTTAGACGGTAGCACAGATACGCAGTATTTT
D: -; size: medium-sized; V: TRBV2; J: TRBJ2-6; CDR3: CASSYTEFSGANVLTF; DNA: TGTGCCAGCAGTTATACAGAATTCTCTGGGGCCAACGTCCTGACTTTC
D: TRBD1; size: -; V: TRBV18; J: TRBJ2-7; CDR3: CASSPTGTETYEQYF; DNA: TGTGCCAGCTCACCTACCGGGACAGAGACCTACGAGCAGTACTTC
D: -; size: -; V: TRBV6-5; J: TRBJ2-1; CDR3: CASSSGAGGGNEQFF; DNA: TGTGCCAGCAGTTCCGGGGCAGGGGGAGGCAATGAGCAGTTCTTC
D: -; size: -; V: TRBV7-9; J: TRBJ1-1; CDR3: CASSGGQIFPMNTEAFF; DNA: TGTGCCAGCAGCGGGGGGCAGATTTTTCCCATGAACACTGAAGCTTTCTTT
D: -; size: -; V: TRBV7-3; J: TRBJ1-1; CDR3: CASSPTVNTEAFF; DNA: TGTGCCAGCAGCCCCACAGTGAACACTGAAGCTTTCTTT
D: -; size: -; V: TRBV6-5; J: TRBJ1-6; CDR3: CASSPNRGADSPLHF; DNA: TGTGCCAGCAGTCCCAATCGGGGAGCGGATTCACCCCTCCACTTT
D: TRBD1; size: -; V: TRBV25-1; J: TRBJ1-3; CDR3: CASSNTEEATGAGNTIYF; DNA: TGTGCCAGCAGTAACACCGAGGAGGCAACAGGGGCCGGAAACACCATATATTTT
D: -; size: medium-sized; V: TRBV7-8; J: TRBJ2-7; CDR3: CASSPQDGSSYEQYF; DNA: TGTGCCAGCAGCCCCCAGGACGGTAGCTCCTACGAGCAGTACTTC
D: -; size: -; V: TRBV5-1; J: TRBJ1-1; CDR3: CASGETPSTEAFF; DNA: TGCGCCAGCGGGGAGACCCCATCCACTGAAGCTTTCTTT
D: -; size: -; V: TRBV6-4; J: TRBJ2-3; CDR3: CASSDSPGDTQYF; DNA: TGTGCCAGCAGTGACTCTCCCGGAGATACGCAGTATTTT
D: -; size: -; V: TRBV11-3; J: TRBJ1-1; CDR3: CASSSGTRTEAFF; DNA: TGTGCCAGCAGCTCCGGGACTCGCACTGAAGCTTTCTTT
D: TRBD1; size: few; V: TRBV7-9; J: TRBJ1-1; CDR3: CASSRDRKAFF; DNA: TGTGCCAGCAGCAGGGACAGAAAAGCTTTCTTT
D: -; size: -; V: TRBV7-7; J: TRBJ2-3; CDR3: CASSLSGWWGRDTQYF; DNA: TGTGCTAGCAGCCTTTCAGGGTGGTGGGGAAGAGATACGCAGTATTTT
D: TRBD1; size: -; V: TRBV7-2; J: TRBJ2-5; CDR3: CASSLQGARETQYF; DNA: TGTGCCAGCAGCCTACAGGGGGCGCGGGAGACCCAGTACTTC
D: TRBD1; size: -; V: TRBV28; J: TRBJ1-2; CDR3: CASSLSPGQNYGYTF; DNA: TGTGCCAGCAGTTTATCCCCGGGACAGAACTATGGCTACACCTTC
D: -; size: once; V: TRBV5-1; J: TRBJ2-1; CDR3: CASSLGQSGGRQFF; DNA: TGCGCCAGCAGCTTGGGACAGTCGGGTGGTAGGCAGTTCTTC
D: -; size: -; V: TRBV7-9; J: TRBJ2-1; CDR3: CASSLLSGGNEQFF; DNA: TGTGCCAGCAGCTTATTGTCTGGGGGGAATGAGCAGTTCTTC
D: -; size: -; V: TRBV7-3; J: TRBJ1-1; CDR3: CASSLQENTEAFF; DNA: TGTGCCAGCAGCTTACAGGAGAACACTGAAGCTTTCTTT
D: -; size: -; V: TRBV30; J: TRBJ2-7; CDR3: CAWSTPRDLANEQYF; DNA: TGTGCCTGGAGTACCCCCCGGGACCTCGCGAACGAGCAGTACTTC
D: -; size: -; V: TRBV5-1; J: TRBJ2-7; CDR3: CASSGGTTLAQYF; DNA: TGCGCCAGCAGCGGTGGGACCACCCTGGCGCAGTACTTC
D: -; size: -; V: TRBV7-9; J: TRBJ2-7; CDR3: CASSYGQPSYEQYF; DNA: TGTGCCAGCAGCTATGGACAGCCTTCCTACGAGCAGTACTTC
D: -; size: -; V: TRBV19; J: TRBJ1-1; CDR3: CASSMRPDRNTEAFF; DNA: TGTGCCAGTAGTATGCGACCCGACAGGAACACTGAAGCTTTCTTT
D: -; size: -; V: TRBV9; J: TRBJ1-2; CDR3: CASSLTPGSDYGYTF; DNA: TGTGCCAGCAGCCTGACCCCCGGGTCGGACTATGGCTACACCTTC
D: -; size: once; V: TRBV27; J: TRBJ2-7; CDR3: CASSLSADRNYEQYF; DNA: TGTGCCAGCAGTTTATCGGCGGACAGAAACTACGAGCAGTACTTC
D: TRBD1; size: -; V: TRBV5-1; J: TRBJ2-5; CDR3: CASSLVGQGGLETQYF; DNA: TGCGCCAGCAGCTTGGTGGGACAGGGGGGATTAGAGACCCAGTACTTC
D: -; size: -; V: TRBV6-1; J: TRBJ1-1; CDR3: CASSSPQAVEAFF; DNA: TGTGCCAGCAGTTCCCCCCAAGCGGTTGAAGCTTTCTTT
D: -; size: few; V: TRBV2; J: TRBJ2-7; CDR3: CANQVETGFLSYEQYF; DNA: TGTGCCAACCAAGTGGAGACAGGATTCCTCTCCTACGAGCAGTACTTC
D: -; size: -; V: TRBV18; J: TRBJ1-5; CDR3: CASSPSFGNQPQHF; DNA: TGTGCCAGCTCACCAAGCTTTGGGAATCAGCCCCAGCATTTT
D: TRBD1; size: -; V: TRBV30; J: TRBJ1-5; CDR3: CAWSGDRGRQPQHF; DNA: TGTGCCTGGAGTGGCGACAGGGGGCGTCAGCCCCAGCATTTT
D: TRBD1; size: few; V: TRBV28; J: TRBJ2-5; CDR3: CASSLGTGAQETQYF; DNA: TGTGCCAGCAGTTTAGGGACAGGGGCGCAAGAGACCCAGTACTTC
D: TRBD2; size: -; V: TRBV15; J: TRBJ2-3; CDR3: CATSRNLAGGPDTQYF; DNA: TGTGCCACCAGCAGAAACCTAGCGGGAGGACCGGATACGCAGTATTTT
D: TRBD1; size: -; V: TRBV19; J: TRBJ2-6; CDR3: CASRTGGVGSGANVLTF; DNA: TGTGCCAGTAGGACAGGGGGCGTCGGCTCTGGGGCCAACGTCCTGACTTTC
D: TRBD1; size: once; V: TRBV6-1; J: TRBJ1-1; CDR3: CASNNPGGTEAFF; DNA: TGTGCCAGCAACAACCCAGGGGGGACTGAAGCTTTCTTT
D: -; size: -; V: TRBV5-1; J: TRBJ1-1; CDR3: CASSLIGVYGTEAFF; DNA: TGCGCCAGCAGCTTAATAGGGGTTTATGGCACTGAAGCTTTCTTT
D: -; size: -; V: TRBV5-3; J: TRBJ1-3; CDR3: CARSLSRQGGNTIYF; DNA: TGTGCCAGAAGCTTGTCCAGGCAAGGTGGAAACACCATATATTTT
D: -; size: -; V: TRBV11-1; J: TRBJ1-2; CDR3: CASSLAQGPNYGYTF; DNA: TGTGCCAGCAGCTTAGCGCAGGGGCCGAACTATGGCTACACCTTC
D: TRBD1; size: -; V: TRBV27; J: TRBJ2-7; CDR3: CASSDDRAWEQYF; DNA: TGTGCCAGCAGTGACGACAGGGCCTGGGAGCAGTACTTC
D: -; size: -; V: TRBV11-3; J: TRBJ2-7; CDR3: CASSGQYEQYF; DNA: TGTGCCAGCAGCGGGCAGTACGAGCAGTACTTC
D: TRBD1; size: -; V: TRBV28; J: TRBJ1-2; CDR3: CASRRQGKGYGYTF; DNA: TGTGCCAGCAGACGACAGGGGAAAGGGTATGGCTACACCTTC
D: -; size: -; V: TRBV7-9; J: TRBJ1-3; CDR3: CASSSDGAPGNTIYF; DNA: TGTGCCAGCAGCTCGGACGGTGCTCCTGGAAACACCATATATTTT
D: -; size: -; V: TRBV6-5; J: TRBJ1-3; CDR3: CASSQQGEGGNTIYF; DNA: TGTGCCAGCAGCCAACAAGGGGAGGGTGGAAACACCATATATTTT
D: TRBD1; size: -; V: TRBV6-1; J: TRBJ1-6; CDR3: CASSVNLPGGSPLHF; DNA: TGTGCCAGCAGTGTTAATCTCCCAGGGGGTTCACCCCTCCACTTT